This T cell receptor (beta chain) derives from a study of T cells in Graves' hyperthyroidism and ophthalmopathy. General study results and limits: Blood shared most expanded thyroid clonotypes above 0.001.

V gave up 1 base and J gave up 10 bases, with 17 bases separating them. The CDR3 is 15 residues long. Germline V gene lookup returns CDR1 SGHTA and CDR2 FQGTGA. A lack of ophthalmopathy progression within 18 months defined stable Graves' hyperthyroidism. In patients aged 18 to 65, hyperthyroidism was newly diagnosed, with duration under 2 months. Exclusion of patients followed from uncontrolled infection, other autoimmune disease, pregnancy or lactation. Template material for amplifying TCR beta CDR3 regions consisted of RNA transcripts. The study used the HTBI primer set for a first-round RT-PCR of the TCR CDR3. MiXCR was run by TCRdb on the multiplex PCR reads, yielding one entry per CDR3 protein. The sample carries about 500,000 distinct CDR3 sequences, 13% to 15% recorded once. A word on this clonotype: Its antigen is not identified.

This chain joins TRBV7-3 and TRBJ2-1, with unresolved D. The TCR sequence derives from a woman under 30 with Graves' hyperthyroidism. The sample was blood. This chain's CDR3 is CASSLIGNYRDEQFF. In DNA, the CDR3 is TGTGCCAGCAGCTTAATAGGCAACTATAGAGACGAGCAGTTCTTC.